This is a list of T cell receptor beta chains from one sample in a study of monozygotic twins with inflammatory bowel disease. Reprocessing the 5' RACE reads, TCRdb reports a single entry for every CDR3 protein and omits DNA. The listing records 300,000 to 400,000 distinct CDR3 sequences. Sequenced material: blood. The receptors were sampled from a human donor with ulcerative colitis or Crohn's disease, or a healthy co-twin of an affected twin (not recorded which). CDR3s include the opening cysteine and the closing phenylalanine or tryptophan. The order of the fields is V gene, J gene, CDR3 protein.

v_call: TRBV28
j_call: TRBJ2-7
cdr3_aa: CASRGDRTTYEQYF

v_call: TRBV11-1
j_call: TRBJ2-6
cdr3_aa: CASSSTTEAQISGANVLTF

v_call: TRBV12-3/TRBV12-4
j_call: TRBJ2-3
cdr3_aa: CASSLLAARGNTQYF

v_call: TRBV7-2
j_call: TRBJ2-1
cdr3_aa: CASSLQAGISYNEQFF

v_call: TRBV28
j_call: TRBJ2-5
cdr3_aa: CASTPIQGRGETQYF

v_call: TRBV28
j_call: TRBJ1-1
cdr3_aa: CASSYPGFEAFF

v_call: TRBV7-2
j_call: TRBJ1-2
cdr3_aa: CASSLSRAVYGYTF

v_call: TRBV20-1
j_call: TRBJ2-7
cdr3_aa: CSATWRTSGRYIYEQYF

v_call: TRBV20-1
j_call: TRBJ1-2
cdr3_aa: CSAGVLSYGYTF

v_call: TRBV5-5
j_call: TRBJ1-2
cdr3_aa: CASSFIADSWGYGYTF

v_call: TRBV7-9
j_call: TRBJ1-6
cdr3_aa: CASSLSGNSPLHF

v_call: TRBV29-1
j_call: TRBJ1-2
cdr3_aa: CSVERGGRGYTF